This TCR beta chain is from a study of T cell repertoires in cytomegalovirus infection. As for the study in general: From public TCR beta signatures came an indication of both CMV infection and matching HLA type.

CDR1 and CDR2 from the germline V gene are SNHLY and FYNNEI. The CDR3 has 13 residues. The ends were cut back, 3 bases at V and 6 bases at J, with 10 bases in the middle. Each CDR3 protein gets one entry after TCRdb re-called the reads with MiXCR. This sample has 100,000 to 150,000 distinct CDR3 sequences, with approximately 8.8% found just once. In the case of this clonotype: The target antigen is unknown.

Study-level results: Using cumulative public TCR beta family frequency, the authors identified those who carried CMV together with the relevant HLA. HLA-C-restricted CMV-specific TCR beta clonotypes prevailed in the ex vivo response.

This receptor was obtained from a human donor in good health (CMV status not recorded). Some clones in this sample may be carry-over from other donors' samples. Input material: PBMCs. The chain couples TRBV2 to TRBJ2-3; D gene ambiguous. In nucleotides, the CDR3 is TGTGCCAGCAGTGACGGGCGAGAGGATACGCAGTATTTT. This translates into CASSDGREDTQYF.